These T cell receptor beta chains were read from a single sample in a study of blood T cell repertoires in COVID-19. Here immunoSEQ multiplex PCR was the method, and the copy in TCRdb shows in-frame clones only, minus some. Among 200,000 to 250,000 clones listed, approximately 85% were seen once. The specimen was peripheral blood. All receptors derive from a woman between 65 and 79 years old with COVID-19, enrolled during active disease. CDR3s include the opening cysteine and the closing phenylalanine or tryptophan. Each record gives: V gene, J gene, CDR3 protein.

>TRBV11-2|TRBJ1-2
CASSLEIQTLYGYTF
>TRBV6-6|TRBJ2-5
CASSYAGALLETQYF
>TRBV6-5|TRBJ2-7
CASSPRQNHEQYF
>TRBV7-3|TRBJ2-1
CASSRSGTNNEQFF
>TRBV30|TRBJ2-3
CAWRGLAGVTDTQYF
>TRBV12-3/TRBV12-4|TRBJ2-3
CASSTSTDTQYF
>TRBV9|TRBJ2-1
CASSNTSGGDNEQFF
>TRBV18|TRBJ1-1
CASSPRTSGQGFTEAFF
>TRBV11-2|TRBJ1-2
CASTIGTGGAGGYGYTF
>TRBV29-1|TRBJ2-5
CSADGGGRETQYF
>TRBV3-1/TRBV3-2|TRBJ1-4
CASSRSRDRGGNEKLFF
>TRBV19|TRBJ1-2
CASQGGTAIFYGGYTF
>TRBV11-2|TRBJ2-1
CASSFLAGGLGNEQFF
>TRBV5-4|TRBJ2-5
CASSFRLAGKETQYF
>TRBV6-5|TRBJ1-4
CASTRGMGEKLFF
>TRBV21-1|TRBJ2-1
CASSDWTSGGVGNEQFF